This TCR beta chain was recovered during a study of T cell responses to AZD1222 COVID-19 vaccine. Data came from immunoSEQ multiplex PCR; TCRdb stores just in-frame clones and leaves some out. The table has about 150,000 clones, roughly 92% seen once. Overall study findings and caveats: The study reported that nearly half of spike-specific TCRs target unmutated variant regions. A rise in Spike-specific TCR breadth and depth followed two AZD1222 doses. Only after the peak T cell response were repertoires sampled.

The CDR3 consists of 14 residues. V lost 2 bases, J lost 8 bases, and 15 bases lay in between. The V gene's germline CDR1 is MNHEY and CDR2 SMNVEV (reference sequence). As regards this clone: Its antigen is not known.

The receptor comes from an adult in good health. Sequencing used peripheral blood, obtained on day 0 of AZD1222 vaccination. V gene TRBV27 combines with J gene TRBJ1-1; TRBD1 is a possible D gene (6 bases). CDR3 nucleotides: TGTGCCAGCAGTTTAGGGCAGGGGATGGACGAAGCTTTCTTT. This sequence encodes CASSLGQGMDEAFF.